Each of the 22 T cell receptor beta chains below was sequenced from the same sample in a study of blood T cells in healthy people across ages. Alongside a J-beta primer mix, a sample-barcoded 5' primer served in a second PCR lasting roughly 6 to 12 cycles. From the 5' RACE reads, TCRdb called clonotypes with MiXCR, one entry per CDR3 protein. The repertoire holds fewer than 1.5 million distinct CDR3 sequences, with roughly 40% as singletons. Sequenced sample: blood. These receptors came from a young woman in good health.

This chain connects TRBV20-1 to TRBJ2-5; tentative D call: TRBD2 (6 bases). V gave up 6 bases and J gave up 5 bases, with 16 bases separating them. CDR1 DFQATT and CDR2 SNEGSKA come from the germline V gene (reference sequence). CDR3 length: 13 residues. The CDR3 spells CSASTRTRETQYF. The CDR3, as DNA: TGCAGTGCATCGACTAGGACGAGGGAGACCCAGTACTTC.

J is TRBJ2-7 and V is TRBV6-1, with D possibly being TRBD2 (5 bases). The CDR3 is 13 amino acids. The germline V gene encodes CDR1 MNHNS and CDR2 SASEGT. Deletions cut 2 bases from V and 6 bases from J, with 11 bases between. CDR3 residues: CASSEPGLGEQYF. The CDR3 coding sequence is TGTGCCAGCAGTGAACCGGGGTTGGGCGAGCAGTACTTC.

The chain has TRBV5-5 and TRBJ2-7; 8 bases fit TRBD1. Germline CDR1 SGHKS, CDR2 YYEKEE (reference sequence). CDR3 length: 15 amino acids. The trim removed 0 bases at V and 0 bases at J, leaving 2 bases unmatched. CDR3 DNA sequence: TGTGCCAGCAGCTTGGGGACAGGGAACTCCTACGAGCAGTACTTC. Residues: CASSLGTGNSYEQYF.

The chain has TRBV14 and TRBJ2-3; D unresolved. V lost 0 bases to trimming and J lost 2 bases, with 18 bases between them. Germline V CDR1 and CDR2: SGHDN, FVKESK. This CDR3 region has 18 residues. CDR3 coding DNA: TGTGCCAGCAGCCAAGATGCCCTTGGTGGTATGGCCACAGATACGCAGTATTTT. It yields the protein CASSQDALGGMATDTQYF. Full variable domain (missing parts from reference TRBV14 and TRBJ2-3): EAGVTQFPSHSVIEKGQTVTLRCDPISGHDNLYWYRRVMGKEIKFLLHFVKESKQDESGMPNNRFLAERTGGTYSTLKVQPAELEDSGVYFCASSQDALGGMATDTQYFGPGTRLTVL.

The table lists this clonotype with a count of one. The genes are TRBV20-1 and TRBJ2-3; D could derive from TRBD1 or TRBD2 (5 bases each). The CDR3 covers 12 residues. CDR1 DFQATT and CDR2 SNEGSKA come from the germline V gene (reference sequence). The CDR3 is CRVGRGTDTQYF. CDR3 sequence (DNA): TGCAGGGTGGGGCGGGGCACAGATACGCAGTATTTT.

In this sample, this clonotype turned up many times. This chain joins TRBV27 and TRBJ2-1; D not certain. CDR1 MNHEY and CDR2 SMNVEV come from the germline V gene (reference sequence). There are 13 residues in the CDR3. V lost 0 bases, J lost 5 bases, and 5 bases lay in between. As DNA, the CDR3 is TGTGCCAGCAGTTTATCCCTAAACAATGAGCAGTTCTTC. Its protein is CASSLSLNNEQFF.

This clonotype was seen at least ten times. V and J are TRBV21-1 and TRBJ2-5; TRBD1, the D gene given by the table, was not confirmed from the DNA. TRBV21-1 is assigned pseudogene status. This CDR3 is built from 17 residues. CDR3 in amino acids: CASSKYPGTLLPETQYF. CDR3 coding DNA: TGTGCCAGCAGCAAATATCCCGGGACACTTCTGCCGGAGACCCAGTACTTC.

In regard to this clonotype: This may arise from a read error, as a much more abundant clone is one base away. The chain couples TRBV29-1 to TRBJ2-1; D gene unclear. The CDR3 extends over 9 amino acids. Per germline, CDR1 SQVTM and CDR2 ANQGSEA. V was pared by 4 bases and J by 13 bases, with 8 bases between. The CDR3 spells CSVVETQFF. The CDR3 DNA reads as TGCAGCGTTGTGGAGACCCAGTTCTTC.

CDR3 amino acids: CASTRTGEDEKLFF. CDR3 nucleotide sequence: TGTGCCAGCACCCGGACAGGGGAGGACGAAAAACTGTTTTTT. V and J are TRBV2 and TRBJ1-4; 9 positions match TRBD1. The CDR3 runs to 14 residues. The J segment lost 8 bases and the V segment lost 7 bases, leaving 8 bases of the junction unmatched. CDR1 and CDR2 (germline): SNHLY, FYNNEI.

This clonotype was found once. The chain couples TRBV5-1 to TRBJ1-4, with a possible D match to TRBD1 (6 bases). Trimming left V 4 bases short and J 4 bases short, with 14 bases between. Germline V gene data show CDR1 as SGHRS and CDR2 as YFSETQ. The CDR3 extends over 15 amino acids. The CDR3 DNA reads TGCGCCAGCAGCCAAGTAGGGGGGAATAATGAAAAACTGTTTTTT. It translates to CASSQVGGNNEKLFF.

A few counts support this clonotype. For the CDR3, the DNA is TGTGCCAGCAGTTTAACAGGGAACACAGATACGCAGTATTTT. Its translation is CASSLTGNTDTQYF. This rearrangement joins TRBV12-3 or TRBV12-4 to TRBJ2-3; a weak D match, TRBD1 (6 bases). V lost 2 bases, J lost 2 bases, and 8 bases lay in between. The CDR3 has 14 residues.

The chain has TRBV6-6 and TRBJ2-7, with D possibly TRBD1 on 7 matching bases. The germline V gene encodes CDR1 MNHNY and CDR2 SVGAGI (reference sequence). CDR3 size: 16 residues. Trimming shortened V by 7 bases and J by 0 bases, and 19 bases separated the two germline ends. The CDR3 nucleotides are TGTGCCAGCACCAACGGTGGCGGGGACAGCTCCTACGAGCAGTACTTC. This encodes CASTNGGGDSSYEQYF.

V gene TRBV12-3 or TRBV12-4 combines with J gene TRBJ2-7, with no clear D. The CDR3 has 11 amino acids. The ends were cut back, 4 bases at V and 7 bases at J, with 8 bases in the middle. CDR3 in DNA: TGTGCCAGCAGTTGGTTCGGAGAGCAGTACTTC. Its protein product is CASSWFGEQYF.

This chain uses TRBV12-3 or TRBV12-4 with TRBJ2-1; TRBD2 agrees at 15 bases. CDR3 length equals 18 residues. The junction had 8 bases not matched to a gene; V was cut back by 1 base and J by 7 bases. CDR3 bases: TGTGCCAGCAGTTTAGGCGGTCGGACTAGCGGGAGGGGGAATGAGCAGTTCTTC. Protein sequence: CASSLGGRTSGRGNEQFF.

This clonotype was picked up a small number of times. The chain is built from TRBV20-1 and TRBJ2-1; 12 bases fit TRBD2. Per the germline V gene, CDR1 is DFQATT and CDR2 is SNEGSKA (reference sequence). The CDR3 totals 15 residues. Germline trimming cut 6 bases from V and 7 bases from J; bases unmatched to any gene: 10. CDR3 DNA: TGCAGTGCCAGACACCGACTAGCGGGAGAGAATGAGCAGTTCTTC. Translation gives CSARHRLAGENEQFF.

V is TRBV5-1 and J is TRBJ1-1; TRBD1 might be the D (5 bases). V gave up 5 bases and J gave up 2 bases, with 19 bases separating them. The CDR3 is 16 amino acids. Germline V CDR1 and CDR2: SGHRS, YFSETQ. The CDR3 reads CASSHISRVGNTEAFF. The CDR3 DNA is TGCGCCAGCAGTCACATCTCCAGGGTGGGTAACACTGAAGCTTTCTTT.

This clonotype was observed a handful of times. The chain has TRBV2 and TRBJ2-7, with 11 nucleotides matching TRBD2. Trimming removed 6 bases from V and 2 bases from J; junction bases left unmatched: 6. Germline V lookup: CDR1 SNHLY, CDR2 FYNNEI. The CDR3 totals 15 residues. The CDR3: CASSISGGDPYEQYF. The CDR3 DNA reads as TGTGCCAGCAGCATTAGCGGGGGGGACCCCTACGAGCAGTACTTC.

The chain recombines TRBV28 with TRBJ2-3, with 8 bases lining up with TRBD2. The V gene end was trimmed by 2 bases and the J gene end by 5 bases; junction bases not matched to a gene: 3. There are 14 residues in the CDR3. Germline CDR1 MDHEN, CDR2 SYDVKM. DNA for the CDR3: TGTGCCAGCAGTTTAATGGCGGGGGGAGATACGCAGTATTTT. This sequence encodes CASSLMAGGDTQYF.

The chain couples TRBV28 to TRBJ1-5; D remains ambiguous. Trimming pared 1 base from V and 7 bases from J, leaving 20 bases between. The CDR3 totals 17 residues. From germline, CDR1 is MDHEN and CDR2 SYDVKM. The chain's CDR3 is CASSLFGGLTERQPQHF. The CDR3 region has the DNA TGTGCCAGCAGTTTATTCGGCGGATTAACTGAGAGGCAGCCCCAGCATTTT.

This clonotype was observed a few times. The rearrangement uses TRBV28 and TRBJ1-2; TRBD1 aligns across 9 bases. Germline V lookup: CDR1 MDHEN, CDR2 SYDVKM. V shed 3 bases and J 7 bases; nucleotides not matched to a gene: 6. CDR3 size: 14 residues. The CDR3 here is CASSFSGGQGGYTF. The CDR3 DNA reads as TGTGCCAGCAGTTTCTCGGGGGGACAGGGTGGCTACACCTTC.

This sequence joins TRBV29-1 and TRBJ2-7; TRBD1 matches at 9 bases. CDR1 and CDR2 from the germline V gene are SQVTM and ANQGSEA. J gave up 5 bases and V 3 bases, and 11 bases lay outside the gene matches. The CDR3 is 15 residues long. CDR3 sequence (DNA): TGCAGCGTTGAGACCGGGACAGGGATGTCCCACGAGCAGTACTTC. Its protein is CSVETGTGMSHEQYF.

The chain recombines TRBV7-9 with TRBJ1-2, with unresolved D. V lost 3 bases, J lost 7 bases, and 15 bases lay in between. The CDR3 spans 14 residues. Per germline, CDR1 SEHNR and CDR2 FQNEAQ (reference sequence). CDR3 sequence reads: CASSFPERVSGYTF. Written as DNA, the CDR3 is TGTGCCAGCAGCTTCCCTGAGCGGGTGTCTGGCTACACCTTC. The full variable domain, rest sourced from reference TRBV7-9 and TRBJ1-2, is DTGVSQNPRHKITKRGQNVTFRCDPISEHNRLYWYRQTLGQGPEFLTYFQNEAQLEKSRLLSDRFSAERPKGSFSTLEIQRTEQGDSAMYLCASSFPERVSGYTFGSGTRLTVV.